The clone carrying this TCR beta chain has a handful of counts. The antigen remains unidentified. The data were obtained in a study of identical twins. Study-level points and caveats: Rather than following the same donors, the conclusions depended on cross-sectional statistical analysis. Diverse VJ usage suggested most zero-insertion clonotypes were not invariant T cells.

TCRdb passed the 5' RACE reads through MiXCR, listing each CDR3 protein once. The sample shows 550,000 to 800,000 distinct CDR3 sequences, about 7% of them seen only once. Germline V gene data show CDR1 as SGHRS and CDR2 as YFSETQ. The CDR3 covers 15 residues. V lost 0 bases and J lost 0, with 6 bases in between. The data also belong to a second study, concerning yellow fever vaccine responses in identical twins.

This chain joins TRBV5-1 and TRBJ2-2, with no clear D. The sequence came from a woman younger than 30 in good health. The sequenced sample consisted of PBMCs. CDR3 loop: CASSLEASNTGELFF. CDR3 nucleotides: TGCGCCAGCAGCTTGGAGGCGTCGAACACCGGGGAGCTGTTTTTT.